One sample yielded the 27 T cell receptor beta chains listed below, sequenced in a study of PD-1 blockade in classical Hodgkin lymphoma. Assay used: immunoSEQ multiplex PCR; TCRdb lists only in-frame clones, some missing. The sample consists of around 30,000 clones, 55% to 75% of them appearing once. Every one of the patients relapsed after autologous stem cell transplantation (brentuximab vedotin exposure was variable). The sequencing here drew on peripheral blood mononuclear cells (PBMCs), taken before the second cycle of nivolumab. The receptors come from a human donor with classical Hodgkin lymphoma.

CDR3 sequence (DNA): TGTGCCAGTAGTGCCGACAGGGGGCTTGAAAAACTGTTTTTT. Its protein is CASSADRGLEKLFF. The chain joins TRBV19 to TRBJ1-4; the match to TRBD1 covers 10 bases. Germline values: CDR1 LNHDA, CDR2 SQIVND (reference sequence). CDR3 length equals 14 residues. J lost 7 bases, V lost 5 bases, and 4 bases had no gene match.

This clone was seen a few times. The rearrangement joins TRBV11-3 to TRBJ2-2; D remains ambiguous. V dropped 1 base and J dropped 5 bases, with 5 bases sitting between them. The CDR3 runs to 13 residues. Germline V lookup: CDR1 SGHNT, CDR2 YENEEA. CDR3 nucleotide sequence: TGTGCCAGCAGCTTAGTCCGGACCGGGGAGCTGTTTTTT. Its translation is CASSLVRTGELFF.

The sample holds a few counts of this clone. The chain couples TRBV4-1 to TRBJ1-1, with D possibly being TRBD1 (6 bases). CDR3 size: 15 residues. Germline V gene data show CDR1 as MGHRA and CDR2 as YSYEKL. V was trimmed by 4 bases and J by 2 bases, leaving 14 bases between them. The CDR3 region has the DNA TGCGCCAGCAGCCGAACACTACAGGGCAACACTGAAGCTTTCTTT. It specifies CASSRTLQGNTEAFF.

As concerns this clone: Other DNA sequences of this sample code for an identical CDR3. CDR3 sequence (DNA): TGTGCCAGCAGTGGACAGGGGGCCTACGAGCAGTACTTC. It translates to CASSGQGAYEQYF. The V gene is TRBV9, the J gene TRBJ2-7, with 10 bases lining up with TRBD1. Germline loops: CDR1 SGDLS, CDR2 YYNGEE. Losses at the gene ends were 5 bases for V and 2 bases for J; bases not matched to a gene: 1. This CDR3 region has 13 residues.

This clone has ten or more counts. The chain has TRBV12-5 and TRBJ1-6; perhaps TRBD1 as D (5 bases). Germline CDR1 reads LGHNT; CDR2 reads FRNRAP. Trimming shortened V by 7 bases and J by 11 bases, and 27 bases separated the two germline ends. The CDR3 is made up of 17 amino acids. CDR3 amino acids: CASVAQGFPCVGPPLHF. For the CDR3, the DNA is TGTGCTAGTGTTGCTCAGGGATTTCCGTGTGTAGGTCCACCCCTCCACTTT.

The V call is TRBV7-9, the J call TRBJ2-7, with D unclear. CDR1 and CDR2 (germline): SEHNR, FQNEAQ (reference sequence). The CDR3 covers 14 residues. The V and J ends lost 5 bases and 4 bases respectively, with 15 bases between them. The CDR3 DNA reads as TGTGCCAGCAGCCGTCCCGGATTTTCGTACGAGCAGTACTTC. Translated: CASSRPGFSYEQYF.

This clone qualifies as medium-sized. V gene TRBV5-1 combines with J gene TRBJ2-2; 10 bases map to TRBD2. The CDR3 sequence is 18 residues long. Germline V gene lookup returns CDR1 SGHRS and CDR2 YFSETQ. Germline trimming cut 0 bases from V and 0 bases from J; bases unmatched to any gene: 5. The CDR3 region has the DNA TGCGCCAGCAGCTTGGCCGCTAGCGGGGGCCCGAACACCGGGGAGCTGTTTTTT. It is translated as CASSLAASGGPNTGELFF.

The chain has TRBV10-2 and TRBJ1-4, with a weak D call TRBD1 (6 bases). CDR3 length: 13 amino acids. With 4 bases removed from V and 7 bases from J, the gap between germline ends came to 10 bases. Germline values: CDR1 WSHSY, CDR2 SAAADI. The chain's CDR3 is CASSALGAEKLFF. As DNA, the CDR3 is TGCGCCAGCAGTGCGTTGGGGGCTGAAAAACTGTTTTTT.

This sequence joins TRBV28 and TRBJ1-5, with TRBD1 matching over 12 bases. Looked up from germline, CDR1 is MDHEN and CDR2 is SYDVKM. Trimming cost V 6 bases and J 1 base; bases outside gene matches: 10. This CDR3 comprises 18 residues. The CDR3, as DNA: TGTGCCAGCAGGAAACCGGGACAGGGGGCTTTAAGCAATCAGCCCCAGCATTTT. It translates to CASRKPGQGALSNQPQHF.

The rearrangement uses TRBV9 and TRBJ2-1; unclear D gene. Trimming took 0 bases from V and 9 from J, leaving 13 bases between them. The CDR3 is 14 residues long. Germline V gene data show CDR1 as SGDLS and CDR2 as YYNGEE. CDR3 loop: CASSVVQARSEQFF. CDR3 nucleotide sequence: TGTGCCAGCAGCGTAGTCCAAGCGCGGAGTGAGCAGTTCTTC.

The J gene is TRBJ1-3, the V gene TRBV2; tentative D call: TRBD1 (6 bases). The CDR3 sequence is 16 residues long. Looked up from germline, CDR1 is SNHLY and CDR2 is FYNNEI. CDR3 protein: CIPGLRQAYSGNTIYF. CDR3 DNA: TGTATCCCGGGGCTAAGACAGGCGTACTCTGGAAACACCATATATTTT.

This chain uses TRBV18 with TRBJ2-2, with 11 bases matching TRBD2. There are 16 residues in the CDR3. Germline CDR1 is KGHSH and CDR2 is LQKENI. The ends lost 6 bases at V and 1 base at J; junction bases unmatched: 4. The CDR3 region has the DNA TGTGCCAGCTCGCCAGGACTAGCGGGGAACACCGGGGAGCTGTTTTTT. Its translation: CASSPGLAGNTGELFF.

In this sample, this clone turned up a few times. The CDR3 nucleotides are TGTGCCAGCAGGACAAGATGGAATTCACCCCTCCACTTT. Translating it yields CASRTRWNSPLHF. J is TRBJ1-6 and V is TRBV2; D gene unclear. The CDR3 loop spans 13 amino acids. V was pared by 6 bases and J by 7 bases, with 10 bases between. Germline CDR1 SNHLY, CDR2 FYNNEI. The full variable domain, its missing parts supplied by reference TRBV2 and TRBJ1-6, is EPEVTQTPSHQVTQMGQEVILRCVPISNHLYFYWYRQILGQKVEFLVSFYNNEISEKSEIFDDQFSVERPDGSNFTLKIRSTKLEDSAMYFCASRTRWNSPLHFGNGTRLTVT.

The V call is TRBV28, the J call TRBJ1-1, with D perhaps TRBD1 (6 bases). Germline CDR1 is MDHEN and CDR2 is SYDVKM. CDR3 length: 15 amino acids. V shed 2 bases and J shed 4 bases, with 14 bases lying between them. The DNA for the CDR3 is TGTGCCAGCAGTTTAACTCTGGGGGCTGGCACTGAAGCTTTCTTT. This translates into CASSLTLGAGTEAFF.

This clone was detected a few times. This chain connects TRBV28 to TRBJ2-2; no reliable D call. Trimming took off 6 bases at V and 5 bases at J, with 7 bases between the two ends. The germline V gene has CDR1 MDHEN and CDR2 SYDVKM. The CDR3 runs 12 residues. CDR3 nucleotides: TGTGCCAGCAGCTGGGAAACCGGGGAGCTGTTTTTT. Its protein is CASSWETGELFF.

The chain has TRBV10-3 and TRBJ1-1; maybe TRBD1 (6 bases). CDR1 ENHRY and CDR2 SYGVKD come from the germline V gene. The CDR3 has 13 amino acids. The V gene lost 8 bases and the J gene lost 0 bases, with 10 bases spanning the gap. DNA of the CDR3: TGTGCCATCCGGGGGGCCATGAACACTGAAGCTTTCTTT. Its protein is CAIRGAMNTEAFF.

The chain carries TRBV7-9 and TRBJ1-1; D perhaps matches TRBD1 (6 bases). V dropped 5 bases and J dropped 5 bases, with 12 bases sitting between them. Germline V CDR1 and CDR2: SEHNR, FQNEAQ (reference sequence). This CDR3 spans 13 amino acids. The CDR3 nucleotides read TGTGCCAGCAGCGCGACAGGTGGGACTGAAGCTTTCTTT. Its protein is CASSATGGTEAFF.

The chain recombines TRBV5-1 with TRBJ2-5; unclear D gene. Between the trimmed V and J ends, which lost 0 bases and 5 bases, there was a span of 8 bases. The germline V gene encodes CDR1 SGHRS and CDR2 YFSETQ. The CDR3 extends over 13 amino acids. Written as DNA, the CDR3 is TGCGCCAGCAGCTTGGAGGCAGACGAGACCCAGTACTTC. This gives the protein CASSLEADETQYF.

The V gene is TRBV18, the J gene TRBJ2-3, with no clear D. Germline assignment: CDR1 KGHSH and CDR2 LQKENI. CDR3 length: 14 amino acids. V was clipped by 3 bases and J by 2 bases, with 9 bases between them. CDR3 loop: CASSPLVLTDTQYF. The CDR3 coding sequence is TGTGCCAGCTCACCCCTGGTTCTCACAGATACGCAGTATTTT. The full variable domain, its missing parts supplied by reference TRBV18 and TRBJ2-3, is NAGVMQNPRHLVRRRGQEARLRCSPMKGHSHVYWYRQLPEEGLKFMVYLQKENIIDESGMPKERFSAEFPKEGPSILRIQQVVRGDSAAYFCASSPLVLTDTQYFGPGTRLTVL.

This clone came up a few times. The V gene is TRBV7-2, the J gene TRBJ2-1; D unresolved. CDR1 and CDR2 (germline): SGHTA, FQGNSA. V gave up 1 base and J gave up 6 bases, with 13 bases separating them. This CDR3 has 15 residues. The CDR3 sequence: CASSLEFRPFNEQFF. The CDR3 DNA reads TGTGCCAGCAGCTTAGAGTTTCGCCCATTCAATGAGCAGTTCTTC. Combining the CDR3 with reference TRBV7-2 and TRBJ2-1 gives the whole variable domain GAGVSQSPSNKVTEKGKDVELRCDPISGHTALYWYRQSLGQGLEFLIYFQGNSAPDKSGLPSDRFSAERTGGSVSTLTIQRTQQEDSAVYLCASSLEFRPFNEQFFGPGTRLTVL.

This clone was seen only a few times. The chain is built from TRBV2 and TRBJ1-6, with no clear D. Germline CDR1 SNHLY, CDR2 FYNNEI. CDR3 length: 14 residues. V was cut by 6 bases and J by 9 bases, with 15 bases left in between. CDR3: CASSEDRLRSPLHF. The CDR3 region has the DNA TGTGCCAGCAGCGAGGACCGCCTTCGTTCACCCCTCCACTTT. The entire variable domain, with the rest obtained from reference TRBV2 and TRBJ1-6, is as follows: EPEVTQTPSHQVTQMGQEVILRCVPISNHLYFYWYRQILGQKVEFLVSFYNNEISEKSEIFDDQFSVERPDGSNFTLKIRSTKLEDSAMYFCASSEDRLRSPLHFGNGTRLTVT.

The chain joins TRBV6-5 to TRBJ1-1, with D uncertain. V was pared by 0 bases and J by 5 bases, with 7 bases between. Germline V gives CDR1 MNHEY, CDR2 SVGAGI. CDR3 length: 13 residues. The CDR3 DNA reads TGTGCCAGCAGTTACTCGAGCAGTACTGAAGCTTTCTTT. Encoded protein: CASSYSSSTEAFF.

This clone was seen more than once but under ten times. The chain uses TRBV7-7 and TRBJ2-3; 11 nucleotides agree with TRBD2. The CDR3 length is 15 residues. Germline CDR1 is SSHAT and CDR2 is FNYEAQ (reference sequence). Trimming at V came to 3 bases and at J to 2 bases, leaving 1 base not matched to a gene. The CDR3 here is CASSFSGGDTDTQYF. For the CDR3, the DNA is TGTGCCAGCAGCTTTAGCGGGGGGGACACAGATACGCAGTATTTT.

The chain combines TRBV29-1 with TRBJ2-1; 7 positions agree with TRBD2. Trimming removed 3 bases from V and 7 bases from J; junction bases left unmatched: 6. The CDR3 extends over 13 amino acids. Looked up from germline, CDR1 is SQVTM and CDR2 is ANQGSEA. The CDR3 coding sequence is TGCAGCGTTGAGGTCTTGGGGGGGAATGAGCAGTTCTTC. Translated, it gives CSVEVLGGNEQFF.

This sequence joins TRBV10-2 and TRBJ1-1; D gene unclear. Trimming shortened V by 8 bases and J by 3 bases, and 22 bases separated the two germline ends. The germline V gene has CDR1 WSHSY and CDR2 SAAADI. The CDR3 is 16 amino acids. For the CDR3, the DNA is TGCGCCAGCGCCGGGTTTTCAGCCCGCACCTACACTGAAGCTTTCTTT. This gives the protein CASAGFSARTYTEAFF.

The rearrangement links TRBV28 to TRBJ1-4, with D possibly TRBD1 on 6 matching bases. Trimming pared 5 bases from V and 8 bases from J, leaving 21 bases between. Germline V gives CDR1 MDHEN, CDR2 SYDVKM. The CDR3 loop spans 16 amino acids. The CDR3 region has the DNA TGTGCCAGCAGTCGGGGGGGAACAGGGAATTTAGAAAAACTGTTTTTT. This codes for CASSRGGTGNLEKLFF.

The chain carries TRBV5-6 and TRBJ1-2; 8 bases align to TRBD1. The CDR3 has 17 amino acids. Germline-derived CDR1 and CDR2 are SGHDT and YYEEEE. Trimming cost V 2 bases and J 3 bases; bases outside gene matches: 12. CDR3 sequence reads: CASSFPGQEALYYGYTF. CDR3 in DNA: TGTGCCAGCAGCTTTCCGGGACAGGAGGCACTCTACTATGGCTACACCTTC.